The clone carrying this T cell receptor (beta chain) came up many times. This entry belongs to a study of human T cells and chemical hapten exposure. Stated time point: patch test 1, 2 weeks after DPC sensitization. Treatment denoted: therapeutic diphenylcyclopropenone sensitization with weekly scalp DPC. Single cDNA molecules in the library carried unique molecular identifiers attached during preparation. The authors' processing: With a range of roughly 23,224 to 690,600, the median per sample was 95,638 TCRs. TCRdb re-called the RACE reads with MiXCR, one entry per CDR3 protein. The V and J calls, along with clone size, are taken from TCRdb and not from the paper's own processing. Counted here are 75,000 to 90,000 distinct CDR3 sequences, 10% to 15% occurring once; the ten biggest clones make up 3% to 4%. Germline-derived CDR1 and CDR2 are MGHDK and SYGVNS. V was clipped by 3 bases and J by 2 bases, with 13 bases between them. The CDR3 totals 15 residues.

The sequencing here drew on whole blood, taken in connection with sensitization to the hapten diphenylcyclopropenone (DPC). The sequence derives from a woman aged 60 to 75 with alopecia areata. Some clones in this sample may be carry-over from other donors' samples. The chain employs TRBV25-1 and TRBJ1-1; D perhaps matches TRBD1 (6 bases). CDR3 DNA: TGTGCCAGCAGTGACGACAGGTCAGGCAACACTGAAGCTTTCTTT. The encoded protein is CASSDDRSGNTEAFF. Complete variable domain (other parts from reference TRBV25-1 and TRBJ1-1): EADIYQTPRYLVIGTGKKITLECSQTMGHDKMYWYQQDPGMELHLIHYSYGVNSTEKGDLSSESTVSRIRTEHFPLTLESARPSHTSQYLCASSDDRSGNTEAFFGQGTRLTVV.